The 14 T cell receptor beta chains reported below all come from one sample, sequenced in a study of monozygotic twins with inflammatory bowel disease. TCRdb reprocessed the 5' RACE reads, keeping one entry per CDR3 protein, no DNA. Its table records about 110,000 distinct CDR3 sequences. Sequencing used blood. These receptors originate from a human donor with ulcerative colitis or Crohn's disease, or a healthy co-twin of an affected twin (not recorded which).

The rearrangement links TRBV5-1 to TRBJ2-1; the TCRdb call, TRBD2, lacks DNA for checking. CDR3 size: 12 residues. The germline gives CDR1 SGHRS, CDR2 YFSETQ. The CDR3 spells CASSLDGPLKFF.

The chain recombines TRBV12-3 or TRBV12-4 with TRBJ1-2; without DNA, the TCRdb call of TRBD1 cannot be checked. CDR3 length: 15 amino acids. CDR3 residues: CASTDAGQLLYGYTF.

The V call is TRBV20-1, the J call TRBJ2-1; TCRdb indicates TRBD2, and absent DNA this call remains unverified. The germline V gene encodes CDR1 DFQATT and CDR2 SNEGSKA (reference sequence). The CDR3 covers 16 residues. The CDR3 loop reads CSARGISGGPVDEQFF.

The rearrangement joins TRBV9 to TRBJ1-1. CDR3 length: 13 amino acids. Per germline, CDR1 SGDLS and CDR2 YYNGEE. The CDR3 spells CASSVDVNTEAFF.

This chain links TRBV5-5 with TRBJ2-7; the TCRdb D gene call, TRBD1, has no DNA to confirm it. CDR1 is SGHKS and CDR2 is YYEKEE in the germline V gene (reference sequence). This CDR3 has 12 amino acids. The CDR3 region is CASMGLSYEQYF.

This chain links TRBV20-1 with TRBJ2-7; TCRdb proposes TRBD2, but this gene call is untestable without DNA. CDR1 DFQATT and CDR2 SNEGSKA come from the germline V gene (reference sequence). The CDR3 is made up of 11 amino acids. CDR3 amino acids: CSAWGTYRQYF.

The V and J genes are TRBV7-9 and TRBJ1-1; TCRdb's D gene call, TRBD1, goes unchecked for lack of DNA. CDR3 length: 12 residues. Germline CDR1 reads SEHNR; CDR2 reads FQNEAQ (reference sequence). The CDR3 protein is CASSLDRREAFF.

This chain joins TRBV7-7 and TRBJ2-3; TCRdb proposes TRBD2, but this gene call is untestable without DNA. Germline V lookup: CDR1 SSHAT, CDR2 FNYEAQ (reference sequence). This CDR3 is built from 17 residues. This CDR3 is CASSLGGGAEGTDTQYF.

The chain carries TRBV6-5 and TRBJ2-2. CDR1 is MNHEY, CDR2 SVGAGI, per germline. The CDR3 consists of 15 residues. The CDR3 is CASSYSILEAGELFF.

The chain has TRBV20-1 and TRBJ2-5; TCRdb proposes TRBD2, but this gene call is untestable without DNA. The CDR3 totals 15 residues. Germline lookup yields CDR1 DFQATT and CDR2 SNEGSKA (reference sequence). CDR3 protein: CSARDLGGLQETQYF.

The rearrangement links TRBV2 to TRBJ2-7. The CDR3 loop spans 14 amino acids. CDR1 and CDR2 (germline): SNHLY, FYNNEI. The CDR3 reads CASSYTAGFYEQYF.

V is TRBV5-1 and J is TRBJ1-1. This CDR3 region has 14 residues. Germline CDR1 SGHRS, CDR2 YFSETQ. The chain's CDR3 is CASSLAQENTEAFF.

This chain connects TRBV5-1 to TRBJ2-4; there is no DNA to check the TCRdb D call of TRBD1. Germline V gene lookup returns CDR1 SGHRS and CDR2 YFSETQ. CDR3 length: 11 amino acids. The CDR3 here is CASRSTGHQYF.

The V gene is TRBV2, the J gene TRBJ1-5; TCRdb's D call of TRBD1 is untestable without DNA. This CDR3 is built from 15 residues. Germline V gene sequence: CDR1 SNHLY, CDR2 FYNNEI. The CDR3 here is CASSDRGLTLQPQHF.